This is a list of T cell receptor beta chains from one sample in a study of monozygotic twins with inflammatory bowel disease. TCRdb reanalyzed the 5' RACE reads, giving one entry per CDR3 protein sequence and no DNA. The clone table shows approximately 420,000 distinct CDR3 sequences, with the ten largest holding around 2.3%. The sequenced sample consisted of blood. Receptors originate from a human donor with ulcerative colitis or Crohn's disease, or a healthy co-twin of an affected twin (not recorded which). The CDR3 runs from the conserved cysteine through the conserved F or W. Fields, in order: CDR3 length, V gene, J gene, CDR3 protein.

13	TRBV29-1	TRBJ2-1	CSVGGGSYNEQFF
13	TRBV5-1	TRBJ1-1	CASSVDGGAEAFF
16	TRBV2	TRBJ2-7	CASSEVVFGSSYEQYF
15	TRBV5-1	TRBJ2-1	CASSLRTERYNEQFF
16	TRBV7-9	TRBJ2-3	CASSSPSSGLTDTQYF
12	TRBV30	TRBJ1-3	CAWSVLGNTIYF
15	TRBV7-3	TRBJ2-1	CASSSPRPDSNEQFF
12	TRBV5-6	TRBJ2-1	CASSLRGGEQFF
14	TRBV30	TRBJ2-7	CAGTVGVPAREQYF
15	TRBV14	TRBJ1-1	CASSQAGTGLTEAFF
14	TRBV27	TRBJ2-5	CASSPSRLQETQYF